Included here is one T cell receptor beta chain sequence, with context. The antigen is undetermined. Each 10 ml fresh peripheral blood draw supplied the PBMCs. These data are taken from a study of T cells in Graves' hyperthyroidism and ophthalmopathy. Study results and limitations: Among clonotypes expanded in thyroid above 0.001, most were also found in blood.

This CDR3 region has 15 residues. The ends were cut back, 8 bases at V and 0 bases at J, with 15 bases in the middle. The germline V gene has CDR1 LNHDA and CDR2 SQIVND (reference sequence). Researchers took RNA transcripts and amplified the TCR beta CDR3 regions from them. HTBI primers drove first-round RT-PCR of the TCR CDR3. TCRdb processed the multiplex PCR reads anew with MiXCR; each CDR3 protein has one entry. The data show around 290,000 distinct CDR3 sequences, with 13% seen just once and roughly 7.5% held by the top ten. This receptor was taken from a woman in her twenties or thirties with Graves' hyperthyroidism that later progressed to Graves' ophthalmopathy. Sequenced: blood. J is TRBJ2-3 and V is TRBV19; perhaps TRBD1 as D (5 bases). The CDR3 loop reads CASAGRTPSTDTQYF. The CDR3 region has the DNA TGTGCCAGTGCAGGACGGACACCTAGCACAGATACGCAGTATTTT.